This T cell receptor beta chain stems from a study of metastatic and nonmetastatic thyroid tumors. Study information: Comparison of repertoires was carried out across blood and tumor or nodule tissue from malignant and benign thyroid patients. Study-wide findings and caveats: Significantly greater TCR beta diversity was reportedly found in malignant thyroid tumors than in benign nodules (in blood and tumor).

In this sample, this clone turned up a few times. Its antigen is currently unknown. Every patient was untreated before thyroid surgery. TCRdb re-called clones via MiXCR from the PCR reads. This repertoire shows 12,000 or so clones, roughly 30% found once; its top ten account for approximately 12%. Trimming left V 8 bases short and J 8 bases short, with 18 bases between. The germline gives CDR1 MGHDK, CDR2 SYGVNS. The CDR3 is 14 residues long. The genes are TRBV25-1 and TRBJ2-2, with a tentative D call TRBD2 (6 bases). Sequencing used tumor tissue. This clonotype was sampled from a female donor with papillary thyroid cancer or a benign thyroid nodule (not recorded which). Some clones in this sample may be carry-over from other donors' samples. CDR3 DNA sequence: TGTGCCAGCCTTCTTGGCGGGGTGTCAGGGGAGCTGTTTTTT. Translated: CASLLGGVSGELFF.